This is a list of T cell receptor beta chains from one sample in a study of cytomegalovirus exposure and HLA in healthy donors. The table came from immunoSEQ multiplex PCR; TCRdb's copy has only in-frame clones and leaves some out. The sample contains 100,000 to 150,000 clones, about four fifths of which appear only once. What was sequenced was PBMCs. Every receptor here comes from a woman between 50 and 59 years old in good health and CMV-seropositive. CDR3s include the opening cysteine and the closing phenylalanine or tryptophan. Fields, in order: V gene, CDR3 length, J gene, clone size, D gene, CDR3 DNA, CDR3 protein. D genes are given only for firm matches. Only part of the rows carry a size: once, few, many, or a class if the clone is expanded.

v_gene: TRBV5-6
len: 14
j_gene: TRBJ2-7
abundance: .
d_gene: .
CDR3nt: TGTGCCAGCAGCTTTTTGGCCAGCTCCTACGAGCAGTACTTC
CDR3aa: CASSFLASSYEQYF

v_gene: TRBV5-1
len: 15
j_gene: TRBJ2-1
abundance: .
d_gene: TRBD1
CDR3nt: TGCGCCAGTCGCCCTGACAGGGAAAACTACAATGAGCAGTTCTTC
CDR3aa: CASRPDRENYNEQFF

v_gene: TRBV19
len: 14
j_gene: TRBJ1-3
abundance: .
d_gene: TRBD1
CDR3nt: TGTGCCAGTAGCTCGGGACAGGGATCAAACACCATATATTTT
CDR3aa: CASSSGQGSNTIYF

v_gene: TRBV7-3
len: 13
j_gene: TRBJ2-1
abundance: .
d_gene: .
CDR3nt: TGTGCCAGCAGCTTAGGGACAAACAATGAGCAGTTCTTC
CDR3aa: CASSLGTNNEQFF

v_gene: TRBV6-5
len: 13
j_gene: TRBJ1-2
abundance: .
d_gene: .
CDR3nt: TGTGCCAGCAGGTTCACAGGGTTGGGTGGCTACACCTTC
CDR3aa: CASRFTGLGGYTF

v_gene: TRBV6-5
len: 13
j_gene: TRBJ1-6
abundance: few
d_gene: TRBD1
CDR3nt: TGTGCCAGCAGCAGGGGGCTTAATTCACCCCTCCACTTT
CDR3aa: CASSRGLNSPLHF

v_gene: TRBV30
len: 11
j_gene: TRBJ1-1
abundance: .
d_gene: .
CDR3nt: TGTGCCTGGAGTGTCGACGGCGGGACTTTCTTT
CDR3aa: CAWSVDGGTFF

v_gene: TRBV5-1
len: 15
j_gene: TRBJ2-5
abundance: once
d_gene: .
CDR3nt: TGCGCCAGCAGCTTGGTTGGGACTGAGGGGGAGACCCAGTACTTC
CDR3aa: CASSLVGTEGETQYF

v_gene: TRBV12-5
len: 15
j_gene: TRBJ2-3
abundance: .
d_gene: TRBD2
CDR3nt: TGTGCTAGTGGTTTTCTAGCGGGGCCCACAGATACGCAGTATTTT
CDR3aa: CASGFLAGPTDTQYF

v_gene: TRBV5-8
len: 16
j_gene: TRBJ2-7
abundance: .
d_gene: TRBD2
CDR3nt: TGTGCCAGCAGCTCCTGGGGTAGCGGGAGGAGCTACGAGCAGTACTTC
CDR3aa: CASSSWGSGRSYEQYF

v_gene: TRBV6-5
len: 15
j_gene: TRBJ2-1
abundance: .
d_gene: TRBD1
CDR3nt: TGTGCCAGCAGTTTCGACAGGGTTGGAAACAATGAGCAGTTCTTC
CDR3aa: CASSFDRVGNNEQFF

v_gene: TRBV4-3
len: 15
j_gene: TRBJ2-1
abundance: .
d_gene: TRBD2
CDR3nt: TGCGCCAGCAGCCAAGACCTAGCGGGAGGGAATGAGCAGTTCTTC
CDR3aa: CASSQDLAGGNEQFF

v_gene: TRBV6-6
len: 15
j_gene: TRBJ1-2
abundance: .
d_gene: TRBD1
CDR3nt: TGTGCCAGCAGTTACCTAACGACAGGGGGCTATGGCTACACCTTC
CDR3aa: CASSYLTTGGYGYTF

v_gene: TRBV28
len: 14
j_gene: TRBJ1-1
abundance: .
d_gene: TRBD1
CDR3nt: TGTGCCAGCAGTCTCACAGGGGGCGTCGCTGAAGCTTTCTTT
CDR3aa: CASSLTGGVAEAFF

v_gene: TRBV15
len: 14
j_gene: TRBJ1-4
abundance: .
d_gene: .
CDR3nt: TGTGCCACCAGCAGAACAGGGTTTGGCGAAAAACTGTTTTTT
CDR3aa: CATSRTGFGEKLFF

v_gene: TRBV30
len: 13
j_gene: TRBJ1-5
abundance: .
d_gene: .
CDR3nt: TGTGCCTGGACAGGCAATAGCAATCAGCCCCAGCATTTT
CDR3aa: CAWTGNSNQPQHF

v_gene: TRBV11-2
len: 13
j_gene: TRBJ2-1
abundance: .
d_gene: .
CDR3nt: TGTGCCAGCAGCTTAGATCAGCGCGATCAGCAGTTCTTC
CDR3aa: CASSLDQRDQQFF

v_gene: TRBV5-8
len: 15
j_gene: TRBJ2-5
abundance: .
d_gene: .
CDR3nt: TGTGCCAGCAGCTTGCGTCCGTTCCGGCAAGAGACCCAGTACTTC
CDR3aa: CASSLRPFRQETQYF

v_gene: TRBV9
len: 13
j_gene: TRBJ1-1
abundance: .
d_gene: .
CDR3nt: TGTGCCAGCAGCTTGAGCGGGGTAACTGAAGCTTTCTTT
CDR3aa: CASSLSGVTEAFF

v_gene: TRBV4-1
len: 15
j_gene: TRBJ1-1
abundance: once
d_gene: TRBD1
CDR3nt: TGCGCCAGCAGCCACGAGGGACAGGGGTACACTGAAGCTTTCTTT
CDR3aa: CASSHEGQGYTEAFF

v_gene: TRBV5-1
len: 14
j_gene: TRBJ2-7
abundance: .
d_gene: .
CDR3nt: TGCGCCAGCAGCTTGGAGTGGAGCTCCTACGAGCAGTACTTC
CDR3aa: CASSLEWSSYEQYF

v_gene: TRBV30
len: 14
j_gene: TRBJ2-2
abundance: once
d_gene: TRBD2
CDR3nt: TGTGCCTGGATCCCAGCGGGAGACCCCGGGGAGCTGTTTTTT
CDR3aa: CAWIPAGDPGELFF

v_gene: TRBV5-1
len: 12
j_gene: TRBJ2-7
abundance: few
d_gene: .
CDR3nt: TGCGCCAGCAGCTCGGACAACTACGAGCAGTACTTC
CDR3aa: CASSSDNYEQYF

v_gene: TRBV4-1
len: 14
j_gene: TRBJ2-2
abundance: .
d_gene: TRBD1
CDR3nt: TGCGCAGTGGGGGACAGGGGGTATACCGGGGAGCTGTTTTTT
CDR3aa: CAVGDRGYTGELFF

v_gene: TRBV15
len: 18
j_gene: TRBJ2-5
abundance: once
d_gene: TRBD2
CDR3nt: TGTGCCACCAGCAGAGATCGGGGGGTAATGCCCAACAAAGAGACCCAGTACTTC
CDR3aa: CATSRDRGVMPNKETQYF

v_gene: TRBV6-5
len: 14
j_gene: TRBJ2-3
abundance: .
d_gene: TRBD1
CDR3nt: TGTGCCAGCTCCCGGACAGGAGACAGAGATACGCAGTATTTT
CDR3aa: CASSRTGDRDTQYF

v_gene: TRBV18
len: 16
j_gene: TRBJ2-7
abundance: .
d_gene: TRBD2
CDR3nt: TGTGCCAGCTCACCACCCGGACTAGCGGGAGCCTACGAGCAGTACTTC
CDR3aa: CASSPPGLAGAYEQYF

v_gene: TRBV10-3
len: 13
j_gene: TRBJ1-5
abundance: .
d_gene: .
CDR3nt: TGTGCCATCAGTCGAGATAGCAATCAGCCCCAGCATTTT
CDR3aa: CAISRDSNQPQHF

v_gene: TRBV30
len: 14
j_gene: TRBJ2-2
abundance: .
d_gene: .
CDR3nt: TGTGCCTGGAGGCCCGGGGTTCAGGCCGGGGAGCTGTTTTTT
CDR3aa: CAWRPGVQAGELFF

v_gene: TRBV27
len: 14
j_gene: TRBJ2-2
abundance: once
d_gene: .
CDR3nt: TGTGCCAGCAGTTTATTGTCTCGGTCCGGGGAGCTGTTTTTT
CDR3aa: CASSLLSRSGELFF

v_gene: TRBV7-9
len: 15
j_gene: TRBJ2-7
abundance: .
d_gene: .
CDR3nt: TGTGCCAGCAGCTTAGGAGGAGGATTTTTACACGAGCAGTACTTC
CDR3aa: CASSLGGGFLHEQYF

v_gene: TRBV27
len: 16
j_gene: TRBJ2-2
abundance: .
d_gene: TRBD2
CDR3nt: TGTGCCAGCAGTTTTAGCGGACTAGCGGGGAACCGGGAGCTGTTTTTT
CDR3aa: CASSFSGLAGNRELFF

v_gene: TRBV4-2
len: 16
j_gene: TRBJ2-5
abundance: .
d_gene: .
CDR3nt: TGTGCCAGCAGCCAAGACCAGCGGACCCTTGAAGAGACCCAGTACTTC
CDR3aa: CASSQDQRTLEETQYF

v_gene: TRBV6-1
len: 13
j_gene: TRBJ1-3
abundance: .
d_gene: TRBD1
CDR3nt: TGTGCCAGCAGGCAGGGGGCCGGAAACACCATATATTTT
CDR3aa: CASRQGAGNTIYF

v_gene: TRBV18
len: 13
j_gene: TRBJ2-3
abundance: .
d_gene: TRBD1
CDR3nt: TGTGCCAGCGCAGACAGGGTCACAGATACGCAGTATTTT
CDR3aa: CASADRVTDTQYF

v_gene: TRBV27
len: 14
j_gene: TRBJ1-1
abundance: .
d_gene: .
CDR3nt: TGTGCCAGCAGTTTCAGGGGTCGGAACACTGAAGCTTTCTTT
CDR3aa: CASSFRGRNTEAFF

v_gene: TRBV18
len: 15
j_gene: TRBJ1-2
abundance: .
d_gene: TRBD1
CDR3nt: TGTGCCAGCTCACCAAACGGACAGGGGTTACATGGCTACACCTTC
CDR3aa: CASSPNGQGLHGYTF

v_gene: TRBV7-6
len: 14
j_gene: TRBJ1-4
abundance: .
d_gene: TRBD1
CDR3nt: TGTGCCAGCAGCCCCGGGACAGGGCATGAAAAACTGTTTTTT
CDR3aa: CASSPGTGHEKLFF

v_gene: TRBV5-1
len: 16
j_gene: TRBJ2-2
abundance: .
d_gene: .
CDR3nt: TGCGCCAGCAGCTTGAGCGGAGGGGGCTCGGTCGGGGAGCTGCTTTTT
CDR3aa: CASSLSGGGSVGELLF

v_gene: TRBV7-9
len: 17
j_gene: TRBJ2-6
abundance: .
d_gene: .
CDR3nt: TGTTCCAGCAGCCTTAACCCCAGTCCCTCTGGGGCCAACGTCCTGACTTTC
CDR3aa: CSSSLNPSPSGANVLTF

v_gene: TRBV10-3
len: 13
j_gene: TRBJ1-2
abundance: .
d_gene: .
CDR3nt: TGTGCCATCAACGGGGCAGGGGAGCGCGGCTACACCTTC
CDR3aa: CAINGAGERGYTF

v_gene: TRBV4-1
len: 17
j_gene: TRBJ1-1
abundance: once
d_gene: .
CDR3nt: TGCGCCAGCAGCCAAGGCCCGCGGTTGGGGCGGAACACTGAAGCTTTCTTT
CDR3aa: CASSQGPRLGRNTEAFF

v_gene: TRBV7-2
len: 13
j_gene: TRBJ2-7
abundance: .
d_gene: .
CDR3nt: TGTGCCAGCACTCAACAGCAGACCTACGAGCAGTACTTC
CDR3aa: CASTQQQTYEQYF

v_gene: TRBV4-2
len: 18
j_gene: TRBJ2-7
abundance: .
d_gene: TRBD2
CDR3nt: TGTGCCAGCAGCCAAGGAACAGGGCCTAGCGGGTTCTCCTACGAGCAGTACTTC
CDR3aa: CASSQGTGPSGFSYEQYF

v_gene: TRBV7-9
len: 15
j_gene: TRBJ1-2
abundance: .
d_gene: TRBD1
CDR3nt: TGTGCCAGCAGCTTTGACAGGGGGCTTAACTATGGCTACACCTTC
CDR3aa: CASSFDRGLNYGYTF

v_gene: TRBV15
len: 15
j_gene: TRBJ2-7
abundance: .
d_gene: TRBD2
CDR3nt: TGTGCCACCAGCAGAGATAGGGAGGGGTACTACGAGCAGTACTTC
CDR3aa: CATSRDREGYYEQYF

v_gene: TRBV7-6
len: 15
j_gene: TRBJ2-7
abundance: .
d_gene: TRBD2
CDR3nt: TGTGCCAGCAGCTTAGCCGGGGGGTACGGATACGAGCAGTACTTC
CDR3aa: CASSLAGGYGYEQYF

v_gene: TRBV7-2
len: 15
j_gene: TRBJ1-1
abundance: .
d_gene: .
CDR3nt: TGTGCCAGCAGCCCGAACAGGGAGGGTCCGACTGAAGCTTTCTTT
CDR3aa: CASSPNREGPTEAFF

v_gene: TRBV18
len: 15
j_gene: TRBJ2-6
abundance: .
d_gene: .
CDR3nt: TGTGCCAGCTCACCCCAGGGTTCTGGGGCCAACGTCCTGACTTTC
CDR3aa: CASSPQGSGANVLTF

v_gene: TRBV10-3
len: 15
j_gene: TRBJ2-2
abundance: .
d_gene: TRBD2
CDR3nt: TGTGCCATCAGTGGACTAGCGGGAGGTCTCGGGGAGCTGTTTTTT
CDR3aa: CAISGLAGGLGELFF

v_gene: TRBV11-2
len: 15
j_gene: TRBJ2-3
abundance: .
d_gene: TRBD2
CDR3nt: TGTGCCAGCAGCCAAGGTACTAGCGGGAGGGCCGGGCAGTATTTT
CDR3aa: CASSQGTSGRAGQYF